Presented here are 17 T cell receptor beta chains from one specimen sequenced in a study of blood T cell repertoires in COVID-19. Profiled with immunoSEQ multiplex PCR; TCRdb holds only in-frame clones, not every one. The sample has tens of thousands of clones; 90% are singletons. Input material: peripheral blood. The receptors come from a man aged 60-69 years with active or convalescent COVID-19.

The chain joins TRBV9 to TRBJ1-2, with D possibly matching TRBD1 (5 bases). CDR1 and CDR2 (germline): SGDLS, YYNGEE. V gave up 3 bases and J gave up 5 bases, with 23 bases separating them. This CDR3 has 17 residues. The CDR3, as DNA: TGTGCCAGCAGCGCTTGGGTCCCCGGGGGAATAGGATATGGCTACACCTTC. This encodes CASSAWVPGGIGYGYTF.

CDR3 residues: CASSLDPGMRSPLHF. The DNA of the CDR3 is TGTGCCAGCAGTTTGGACCCGGGAATGAGATCACCCCTCCACTTT. The gene calls are TRBV27 and TRBJ1-6; D not resolved. Between the trimmed V and J ends, which lost 3 bases and 10 bases, there was a span of 16 bases. Germline V gene lookup returns CDR1 MNHEY and CDR2 SMNVEV (reference sequence). The length of the CDR3 is 15 residues.

This clone occurred once. The chain recombines TRBV4-2 with TRBJ2-1, with D maybe TRBD2 (7 bases). V was shortened by 3 bases and J by 7 bases, with 16 bases between the two germline ends. The CDR3 totals 15 residues. CDR1 and CDR2 from the germline V gene are LGHNA and YNFKEQ. The CDR3 bases are TGTGCCAGCAGCCAGTCCCCCCGGGGGGCAAATGAGCAGTTCTTC. It encodes CASSQSPRGANEQFF.

The chain uses TRBV6-1 and TRBJ2-7, with 8 bases matching TRBD1. CDR1 is MNHNS and CDR2 is SASEGT in the germline V gene. The V segment lost 2 bases and the J segment 5 bases; nucleotides outside the gene matches: 5. The CDR3 has 14 residues. The chain's CDR3 is CASSELDRDNEQYF. The CDR3 coding sequence is TGTGCCAGCAGTGAATTGGACAGGGACAACGAGCAGTACTTC.

The J gene is TRBJ2-5, the V gene TRBV29-1; possibly TRBD2 for D (5 bases). Trimming left V 4 bases short and J 5 bases short, with 11 bases between. Germline V gene lookup returns CDR1 SQVTM and CDR2 ANQGSEA. The CDR3 has 12 amino acids. CDR3 residues: CSVVSARETQYF. CDR3 sequence (DNA): TGCAGCGTTGTTAGCGCTCGTGAGACCCAGTACTTC.

This chain links TRBV7-3 with TRBJ2-2; 12 bases map to TRBD1. The CDR3 is 15 amino acids. Per germline, CDR1 SGHTA and CDR2 FQGTGA. The junction had 4 bases not matched to a gene; V was cut back by 6 bases and J by 5 bases. In DNA, the CDR3 is TGTGCCAGCAGGGCGGGACAGGGGGCAACCGGGGAGCTGTTTTTT. Translation gives CASRAGQGATGELFF.

This clone came up once. The chain couples TRBV3-1 (or the pseudogene TRBV3-2) to TRBJ1-5, with TRBD1 identical over 8 bases. The germline CDR1 and CDR2 sequences are LGHDT and YNNKEL (reference sequence). CDR3 length: 16 amino acids. V was pared by 3 bases and J by 7 bases, with 11 bases of the junction left unmatched. This CDR3 reads CASSQQGTGRKQPQHF. CDR3 DNA: TGTGCCAGCAGCCAGCAAGGGACAGGAAGAAAACAGCCCCAGCATTTT.

The table lists this clone with a few counts. This chain links TRBV3-1 (or the pseudogene TRBV3-2) with TRBJ1-6, with TRBD1 as a possible D gene (5 bases). Germline CDR1 and CDR2: LGHDT and YNNKEL (reference sequence). This CDR3 is 17 amino acids long. The V and J ends lost 6 bases and 3 bases respectively, with 18 bases between them. The CDR3 bases are TGTGCCAGCAGGGGATGGGGCGTTGGGGACTATAATTCACCCCTCCACTTT. This gives the protein CASRGWGVGDYNSPLHF.

The chain has TRBV6-1 and TRBJ1-5; maybe TRBD1 (5 bases). CDR1 is MNHNS, CDR2 SASEGT, per germline. V was cut by 2 bases and J by 3 bases, with 11 bases left in between. This CDR3 has 15 amino acids. CDR3 in amino acids: CASSERGRFNQPQHF. CDR3 in DNA: TGTGCCAGCAGTGAAAGGGGCCGGTTCAATCAGCCCCAGCATTTT.

By share, this clone counts as medium-sized. This chain joins TRBV10-3 and TRBJ1-3; no reliable D call. There are 13 residues in the CDR3. Per germline, CDR1 ENHRY and CDR2 SYGVKD. V shed 6 bases and J shed 0 bases, with 6 bases lying between them. As DNA, the CDR3 is TGTGCCATCAGAACAGACTCTGGAAACACCATATATTTT. Amino acids: CAIRTDSGNTIYF.

In this sample, this clone turned up a few times. CDR3 protein: CASSLAGVAETQYF. Written as DNA, the CDR3 is TGTGCCAGCAGCTTAGCGGGAGTTGCAGAGACCCAGTACTTC. The rearrangement joins TRBV7-9 to TRBJ2-5, with D perhaps TRBD2 (5 bases). This CDR3 comprises 14 residues. Per the germline V gene, CDR1 is SEHNR and CDR2 is FQNEAQ (reference sequence). Trimming removed 0 bases from V and 4 bases from J, with 9 bases in between.

The rearrangement uses TRBV5-8 and TRBJ1-2; TRBD1 is a possible D gene (6 bases). From germline, CDR1 is SGHTS and CDR2 YDEGEE. The V gene lost 3 bases and the J gene lost 4 bases, with 16 bases spanning the gap. There are 15 residues in the CDR3. The CDR3: CASSSDPGHLYGYTF. CDR3 bases: TGTGCCAGCAGCTCCGACCCGGGACACCTCTATGGCTACACCTTC.

V is TRBV27 and J is TRBJ2-7, with a weak D call TRBD1 (6 bases). V was cut by 4 bases and J by 2 bases, with 12 bases left in between. The CDR3 is 14 residues long. Germline values: CDR1 MNHEY, CDR2 SMNVEV (reference sequence). In DNA, the CDR3 is TGTGCCAGCAGTTCCACCTGGGGGCCCTACGAGCAGTACTTC. It yields the protein CASSSTWGPYEQYF.

V is TRBV20-1 and J is TRBJ1-5, with D unclear. Germline loops: CDR1 DFQATT, CDR2 SNEGSKA (reference sequence). The V end lost 6 bases, the J end lost 4 bases, and 7 bases lay between the germline ends. The CDR3 consists of 11 residues. DNA for the CDR3: TGCAGTGCGGGGAGAAATCAGCCCCAGCATTTT. Protein sequence: CSAGRNQPQHF.

This chain joins TRBV5-1 and TRBJ1-4; D gene uncertain. The V and J ends lost 3 bases and 5 bases respectively, with 14 bases between them. The germline CDR1 and CDR2 sequences are SGHRS and YFSETQ. The CDR3 loop spans 15 amino acids. CDR3 DNA: TGCGCCAGCAGCTGGGAGTGGACCTCGAATGAAAAACTGTTTTTT. It specifies CASSWEWTSNEKLFF.

The gene calls are TRBV7-8 and TRBJ1-1; 7 bases line up with TRBD1. V lost 3 bases and J lost 3; bases outside the gene matches: 4. CDR3 length: 14 amino acids. From germline, CDR1 is SGHVS and CDR2 FQNEAQ. Here the CDR3 reads CASSLDRRYTEAFF. Written as DNA, the CDR3 is TGTGCCAGCAGCTTGGACAGGCGATACACTGAAGCTTTCTTT.

This chain connects TRBV7-6 to TRBJ2-1; weak D call: TRBD2 (7 bases). Germline V gene sequence: CDR1 SGHVS, CDR2 FNYEAQ. Trimming stripped 1 base from V and 4 bases from J, with 14 bases between. The CDR3 consists of 16 residues. CDR3 region: CASSLDAGGPYNEQFF. DNA for the CDR3: TGTGCCAGCAGCTTAGACGCCGGGGGGCCTTACAATGAGCAGTTCTTC.